These T cell receptor beta chains were read from a single sample in a study of beta chain features in type 1 diabetes. Assay used: immunoSEQ multiplex PCR; TCRdb lists only in-frame clones, some missing. Here the sample spans about 620,000 clones, around a sixth being singletons. The sample comprised naive CD4+ T cells from blood. These receptors came from a man between 18 and 35 years old in good health. The CDR3 runs from the conserved cysteine through the conserved F or W. Fields, in order: J gene, V gene, clone size, CDR3 length, D gene, CDR3 protein, CDR3 DNA. The D gene is left open where the match is weak. Clone sizes are given selectively: once, few, many, or a class where the clone is expanded.

TRBJ1-2 | TRBV6-1 | NA | 14 | NA | CASSEVGTYYGYTF | TGTGCCAGCAGTGAAGTCGGGACGTACTATGGCTACACCTTC
TRBJ1-4 | TRBV18 | few | 14 | NA | CASSLQGANEKLFF | TGTGCCAGCTCACTACAGGGAGCTAATGAAAAACTGTTTTTT
TRBJ2-5 | TRBV28 | NA | 15 | TRBD2 | CASSLVSGSRKTQYF | TGTGCCAGCAGTTTAGTAAGCGGGAGTCGTAAGACCCAGTACTTC
TRBJ1-1 | TRBV14 | few | 15 | NA | CASSQDWAARVEAFF | TGTGCCAGCAGCCAAGATTGGGCTGCCAGGGTTGAAGCTTTCTTT
TRBJ2-5 | TRBV10-3 | NA | 12 | TRBD1 | CAISRQQGAQYF | TGTGCCATCTCGCGGCAACAGGGGGCCCAGTACTTC
TRBJ1-6 | TRBV2 | NA | 12 | NA | CASIREDSPLHF | TGTGCCAGCATTCGTGAGGATTCACCCCTCCACTTT
TRBJ2-7 | TRBV20-1 | NA | 11 | NA | CSTSLTYEQYF | TGCAGTACCTCGCTGACCTACGAGCAGTACTTC
TRBJ1-5 | TRBV9 | NA | 15 | NA | CASSVPGRSNQPQHF | TGTGCCAGCAGCGTCCCTGGCAGGTCTAATCAGCCCCAGCATTTT
TRBJ2-7 | TRBV10-3 | few | 15 | TRBD2 | CAISETSGRGYEQYF | TGTGCCATCAGTGAAACTAGCGGGAGAGGCTACGAGCAGTACTTC
TRBJ2-5 | TRBV9 | NA | 13 | NA | CASSVATQETQYF | TGTGCCAGCAGCGTGGCCACGCAAGAGACCCAGTACTTC
TRBJ2-1 | TRBV7-2 | NA | 15 | TRBD2 | CASSHAGTSLNEQFF | TGTGCCAGCAGCCACGCGGGGACTAGCTTGAATGAGCAGTTCTTC
TRBJ1-2 | TRBV9 | NA | 12 | NA | CASSVGTGGYTF | TGTGCCAGCAGCGTAGGGACTGGTGGCTACACCTTC
TRBJ1-1 | TRBV6-5 | few | 14 | TRBD1 | CASKGQGTTTEAFF | TGTGCCAGCAAGGGACAGGGGACCACCACTGAAGCTTTCTTT
TRBJ2-1 | TRBV7-9 | many | 15 | NA | CASSPLAGPYNEQFF | TGTGCCAGCAGCCCCCTGGCGGGACCCTACAATGAGCAGTTCTTC